These 17 T cell receptor beta chains originate from one sample sequenced in a study of blood T cell repertoires in COVID-19. This table comes from immunoSEQ multiplex PCR, and its TCRdb copy is limited to in-frame clones, with some not included. The table records 190,000 or so clones, roughly 87% of them present only once. Sequenced input: PBMCs or T cells enriched from blood (not recorded which). The receptors were gathered from a woman in her twenties or thirties who had recovered from COVID-19.

J is TRBJ1-2 and V is TRBV7-2; 9 bases match TRBD1. The CDR3 has 16 amino acids. Trimming at V came to 0 bases and at J to 8 bases, leaving 10 bases not matched to a gene. Per the germline V gene, CDR1 is SGHTA and CDR2 is FQGNSA. The CDR3 bases are TGTGCCAGCAGCTTAGCGCCCGGACAGGGGTTTGGGGGCTACACCTTC. It yields the protein CASSLAPGQGFGGYTF.

The chain uses TRBV7-2 and TRBJ1-4, with TRBD1 matching over 9 bases. V gave up 4 bases and J gave up 8 bases; unmatched junction bases: 5. CDR3 length equals 14 residues. Looked up from germline, CDR1 is SGHTA and CDR2 is FQGNSA. The CDR3 sequence is CASSWVGQGEKLFF. DNA of the CDR3: TGTGCCAGCAGCTGGGTGGGACAGGGAGAAAAACTGTTTTTT.

The rearrangement joins TRBV19 to TRBJ1-3, with D possibly TRBD1 on 5 matching bases. Trimming took 9 bases from V and 4 from J, leaving 10 bases between them. Germline V CDR1 and CDR2: LNHDA, SQIVND (reference sequence). The CDR3 contains 12 residues. CDR3: CASGTDGNTIYF. The CDR3 nucleotides read TGTGCCAGCGGGACTGACGGAAACACCATATATTTT. Full variable domain (missing parts from reference TRBV19 and TRBJ1-3): DGGITQSPKYLFRKEGQNVTLSCEQNLNHDAMYWYRQDPGQGLRLIYYSQIVNDFQKGDIAEGYSVSREKKESFPLTVTSAQKNPTAFYLCASGTDGNTIYFGEGSWLTVV.

This chain links TRBV5-6 with TRBJ1-3, with TRBD1 as a possible D gene (5 bases). V was clipped by 1 base and J by 8 bases, with 13 bases between them. In germline, CDR1 is SGHDT, CDR2 YYEEEE. The CDR3 runs to 14 residues. The CDR3 protein is CASSLQGVFYTIYF. The CDR3 DNA reads as TGTGCCAGCAGCTTGCAGGGTGTCTTTTACACCATATATTTT.

V usage is TRBV4-1 and J usage is TRBJ1-6, with a possible D match to TRBD1 (6 bases). Per the germline V gene, CDR1 is MGHRA and CDR2 is YSYEKL. V lost 5 bases, J lost 0 bases, and 14 bases lay in between. The CDR3 totals 17 residues. Written as DNA, the CDR3 is TGCGCCAGCAGCGAAGGCAGGGGCAGCTCCTATAATTCACCCCTCCACTTT. It yields the protein CASSEGRGSSYNSPLHF.

V and J are TRBV7-3 and TRBJ2-1; the D is unclear. Germline V gene data show CDR1 as SGHTA and CDR2 as FQGTGA. Trimming pared 5 bases from V and 0 bases from J, leaving 11 bases between. The CDR3 covers 15 residues. The CDR3 bases are TGTGCCAGCAGCCTAGACTTTACCTCCTACAATGAGCAGTTCTTC. Protein sequence: CASSLDFTSYNEQFF.

The chain employs TRBV12-3 or TRBV12-4 and TRBJ1-2; D remains unclear. The CDR3 is 11 amino acids. Trimming pared 5 bases from V and 6 bases from J, leaving 7 bases between. The CDR3 loop is CASSGGDGYTF. The CDR3 DNA sequence: TGTGCCAGCAGTGGCGGAGATGGCTACACCTTC.

V and J are TRBV30 and TRBJ1-2; D unresolved. The CDR3 is 12 amino acids. Trimming stripped 2 bases from V and 8 bases from J, with 12 bases between. Per the germline V gene, CDR1 is GTSNPN and CDR2 is SVGIG (reference sequence). CDR3 bases: TGTGCCTGGAGTCCTGACTTTTCGGGCTACACCTTC. Residues: CAWSPDFSGYTF. Full variable domain (outside the CDR3, taken from reference TRBV30 and TRBJ1-2): SQTIHQWPATLVQPVGSPLSLECTVEGTSNPNLYWYRQAAGRGLQLLFYSVGIGQISSEVPQNLSASRPQDRQFILSSKKLLLSDSGFYLCAWSPDFSGYTFGSGTRLTVV.

The V call is TRBV9, the J call TRBJ2-7, with 10 bases aligning to TRBD1. The trim removed 4 bases at V and 3 bases at J, leaving 7 bases unmatched. CDR1 SGDLS and CDR2 YYNGEE come from the germline V gene. The CDR3 length is 15 residues. The CDR3 DNA sequence: TGTGCCAGCAGCCCCCGACAGGGGGCTGTCTACGAGCAGTACTTC. Protein: CASSPRQGAVYEQYF.

V and J are TRBV4-3 and TRBJ2-1, with 8 positions matching TRBD2. The CDR3 runs 17 residues. Trimming removed 0 bases from V and 9 bases from J; junction bases left unmatched: 13. Germline loops: CDR1 LGHNA, CDR2 YSLEER. As DNA, the CDR3 is TGCGCCAGCAGCCAAGATAACCCAGCGGGAGCCAATGGTGAGCAGTTCTTC. Amino acids: CASSQDNPAGANGEQFF.

The chain is built from TRBV5-8 and TRBJ2-1; tentative D call: TRBD2 (6 bases). Germline-derived CDR1 and CDR2 are SGHTS and YDEGEE. Deletions cut 2 bases from V and 8 bases from J, with 20 bases between. The length of the CDR3 is 16 residues. CDR3: CASSFRPRGIHHEQFF. CDR3 DNA: TGTGCCAGCAGCTTCCGCCCTCGGGGGATTCACCATGAGCAGTTCTTC.

The rearrangement uses TRBV7-2 and TRBJ1-1; no definite D call. The CDR3 is 16 residues long. V dropped 5 bases and J dropped 1 base, with 17 bases sitting between them. CDR1 is SGHTA, CDR2 FQGNSA, per germline. CDR3 nucleotides: TGTGCCAGCAGCCCGCAGGTCCCAATGGGGAACACTGAAGCTTTCTTT. Protein sequence: CASSPQVPMGNTEAFF.

V usage is TRBV19 and J usage is TRBJ1-1, with D uncertain. V shed 7 bases and J shed 1 base, with 10 bases lying between them. The CDR3 is 13 residues long. Germline assignment: CDR1 LNHDA and CDR2 SQIVND (reference sequence). This CDR3 reads CASMGWKNTEAFF. CDR3 nucleotides: TGTGCCAGTATGGGCTGGAAGAACACTGAAGCTTTCTTT. Using reference TRBV19 and TRBJ1-1 for the parts outside the CDR3, the full variable domain is DGGITQSPKYLFRKEGQNVTLSCEQNLNHDAMYWYRQDPGQGLRLIYYSQIVNDFQKGDIAEGYSVSREKKESFPLTVTSAQKNPTAFYLCASMGWKNTEAFFGQGTRLTVV.

The V gene is TRBV19, the J gene TRBJ1-1; 10 positions agree with TRBD1. The CDR3 consists of 15 residues. V trimming: 5 bases; J trimming: 5 bases; junction bases outside the gene matches: 8. CDR1 and CDR2 (germline): LNHDA, SQIVND (reference sequence). The CDR3 loop reads CASSADRGRRTEAFF. Written as DNA, the CDR3 is TGTGCCAGTAGTGCCGACAGGGGGCGAAGGACTGAAGCTTTCTTT. Using reference TRBV19 and TRBJ1-1 for the parts outside the CDR3, the full variable domain is DGGITQSPKYLFRKEGQNVTLSCEQNLNHDAMYWYRQDPGQGLRLIYYSQIVNDFQKGDIAEGYSVSREKKESFPLTVTSAQKNPTAFYLCASSADRGRRTEAFFGQGTRLTVV.

The V gene is TRBV11-3, the J gene TRBJ1-1; tentatively, D is TRBD1 (6 bases). The CDR3 contains 16 residues. V gave up 0 bases and J gave up 3 bases, with 14 bases separating them. Germline loops: CDR1 SGHNT, CDR2 YENEEA. CDR3 sequence reads: CASSLEWGQVDTEAFF. In DNA, the CDR3 is TGTGCCAGCAGCTTAGAATGGGGACAAGTGGACACTGAAGCTTTCTTT.

The rearrangement links TRBV7-7 to TRBJ2-5; the D gene is possibly TRBD2 (6 bases). The germline CDR1 and CDR2 sequences are SSHAT and FNYEAQ (reference sequence). V lost 5 bases, J lost 2 bases, and 21 bases lay in between. The length of the CDR3 is 17 residues. The DNA for the CDR3 is TGTGCCAGCAGCCCCCCATCGGCTAGCGCACGACAAGAGACCCAGTACTTC. It translates to CASSPPSASARQETQYF.

V is TRBV18 and J is TRBJ1-5; tentatively, D is TRBD1 (6 bases). The CDR3 consists of 14 residues. CDR1 is KGHSH, CDR2 LQKENI, per germline. V dropped 2 bases and J dropped 2 bases, with 7 bases sitting between them. The CDR3 here is CASSPGGGNQPQHF. In nucleotides, the CDR3 is TGTGCCAGCTCACCAGGGGGCGGCAATCAGCCCCAGCATTTT.